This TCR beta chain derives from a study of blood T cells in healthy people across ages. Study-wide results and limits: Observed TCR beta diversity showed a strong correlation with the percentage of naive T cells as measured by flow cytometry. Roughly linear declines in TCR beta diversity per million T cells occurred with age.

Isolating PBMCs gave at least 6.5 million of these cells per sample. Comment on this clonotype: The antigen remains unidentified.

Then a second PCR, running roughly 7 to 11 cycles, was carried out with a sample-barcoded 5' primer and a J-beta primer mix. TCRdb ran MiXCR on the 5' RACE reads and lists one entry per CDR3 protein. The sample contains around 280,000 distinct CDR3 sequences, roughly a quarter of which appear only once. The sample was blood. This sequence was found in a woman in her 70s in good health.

The CDR3 sequence is CASGPGLVNEQFF. The CDR3 coding sequence is TGTGCCAGCGGACCGGGCTTAGTTAATGAGCAGTTCTTC. The J gene is TRBJ2-5, the V gene TRBV28; D gene uncertain. The J call is doubtful: the DNA matches TRBJ2-1 better. CDR3 length: 13 residues. Germline values: CDR1 MDHEN, CDR2 SYDVKM.